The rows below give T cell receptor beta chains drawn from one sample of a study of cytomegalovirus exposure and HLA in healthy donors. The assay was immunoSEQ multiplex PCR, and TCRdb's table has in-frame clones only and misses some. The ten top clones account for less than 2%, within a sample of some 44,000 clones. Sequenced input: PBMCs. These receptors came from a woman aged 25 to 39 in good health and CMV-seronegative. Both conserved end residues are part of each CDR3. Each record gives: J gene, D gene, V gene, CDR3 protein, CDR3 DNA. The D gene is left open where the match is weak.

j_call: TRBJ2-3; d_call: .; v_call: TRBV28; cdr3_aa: CASSLGGSTDTQYF; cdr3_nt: TGTGCCAGCAGTTTGGGCGGGTCCACAGATACGCAGTATTTT
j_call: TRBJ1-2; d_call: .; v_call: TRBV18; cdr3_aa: CASSPQDSPYGYTF; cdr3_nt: TGTGCCAGCTCACCTCAGGACAGTCCCTATGGCTACACCTTC
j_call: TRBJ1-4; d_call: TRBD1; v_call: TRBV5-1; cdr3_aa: CASSSRDSEMKKLFF; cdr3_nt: TGCGCCAGCAGCAGCCGGGACAGCGAAATGAAGAAACTGTTTTTT
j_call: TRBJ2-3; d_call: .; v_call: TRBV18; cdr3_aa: CASSPPDYPDTQYF; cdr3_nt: TGTGCCAGCTCACCACCGGACTACCCAGATACGCAGTATTTT
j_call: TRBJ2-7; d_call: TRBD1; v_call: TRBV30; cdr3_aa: CAWRGQSDRGRLYEQYF; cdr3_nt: TGTGCCTGGAGGGGACAGAGTGACAGGGGTCGCCTCTACGAGCAGTACTTC
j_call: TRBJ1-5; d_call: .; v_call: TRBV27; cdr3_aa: CASSPYSNQPQHF; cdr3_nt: TGTGCCAGCAGTCCCTATAGCAATCAGCCCCAGCATTTT
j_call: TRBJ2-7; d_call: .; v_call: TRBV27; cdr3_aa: CASSLLVVGGSPYEQYF; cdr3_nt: TGTGCCAGCAGTTTATTAGTCGTCGGCGGGTCCCCCTACGAGCAGTACTTC
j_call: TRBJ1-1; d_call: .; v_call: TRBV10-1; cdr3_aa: CASSLGVGPGEAFF; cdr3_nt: TGCGCCAGCAGTCTAGGGGTTGGCCCCGGGGAAGCTTTCTTT
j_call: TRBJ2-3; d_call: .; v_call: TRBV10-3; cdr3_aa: CATGGSTQYF; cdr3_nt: TGTGCCACCGGGGGTAGTACGCAGTATTTT
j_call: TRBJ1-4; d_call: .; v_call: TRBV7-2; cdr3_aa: CASSPRSGTRNEKLFF; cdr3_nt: TGTGCCAGCAGCCCCCGTTCCGGGACAAGAAATGAAAAACTGTTTTTT
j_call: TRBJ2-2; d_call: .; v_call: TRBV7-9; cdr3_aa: CASSFDRLTGELFF; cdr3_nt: TGTGCCAGCAGCTTCGACAGGTTAACCGGGGAGCTGTTTTTT
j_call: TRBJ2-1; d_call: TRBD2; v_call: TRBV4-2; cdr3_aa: CASSQEFTSGNSYNEQFF; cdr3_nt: TGTGCCAGCAGCCAGGAATTTACTAGCGGGAACTCCTACAATGAGCAGTTCTTC
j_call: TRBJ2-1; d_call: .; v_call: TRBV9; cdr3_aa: CASSVGPGSSYNEQFF; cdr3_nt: TGTGCCAGCAGCGTAGGTCCCGGTAGCTCCTACAATGAGCAGTTCTTC
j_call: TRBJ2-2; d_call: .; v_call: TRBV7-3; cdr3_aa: CASSTTGTGELFF; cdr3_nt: TGTGCCAGCAGCACGACAGGCACCGGGGAGCTGTTTTTT
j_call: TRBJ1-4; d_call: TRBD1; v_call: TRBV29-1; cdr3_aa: CSVEDDRDRGLGKLFF; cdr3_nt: TGCAGCGTTGAGGATGACCGGGACAGGGGGCTAGGAAAACTGTTTTTT
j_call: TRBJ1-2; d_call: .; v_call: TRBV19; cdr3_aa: CASSLTGSGAYGYTF; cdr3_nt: TGTGCCAGTAGTTTAACAGGGTCGGGCGCCTATGGCTACACCTTC
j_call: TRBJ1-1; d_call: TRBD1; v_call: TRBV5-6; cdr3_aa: CASSLRGPGEAFF; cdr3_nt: TGTGCCAGCAGCTTGAGGGGGCCTGGGGAAGCTTTCTTT
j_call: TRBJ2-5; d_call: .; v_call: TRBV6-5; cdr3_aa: CASSYGGTPQETQYF; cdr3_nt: TGTGCCAGCAGTTACGGTGGGACTCCACAAGAGACCCAGTACTTC
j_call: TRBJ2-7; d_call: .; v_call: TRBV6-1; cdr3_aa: CASSETPGTYEQYF; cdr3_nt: TGTGCCAGCAGTGAAACACCGGGAACCTACGAGCAGTACTTC
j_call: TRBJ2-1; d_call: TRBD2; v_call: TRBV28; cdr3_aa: CASLVSGRDNEQFF; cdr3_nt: TGTGCCAGCCTCGTGAGCGGGAGGGACAATGAGCAGTTCTTC
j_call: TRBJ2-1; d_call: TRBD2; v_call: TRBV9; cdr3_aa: CASSVSSGSDTEQFF; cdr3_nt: TGTGCCAGCAGCGTATCTAGCGGGAGCGATACTGAGCAGTTCTTC
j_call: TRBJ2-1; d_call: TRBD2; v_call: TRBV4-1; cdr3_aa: CASSTGLALTYNEQFF; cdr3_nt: TGCGCCAGCAGCACGGGACTAGCGTTGACCTACAATGAGCAGTTCTTC
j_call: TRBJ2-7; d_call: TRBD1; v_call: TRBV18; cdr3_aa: CASSPRGQGTYEQYF; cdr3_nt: TGTGCCAGCTCACCACGGGGACAGGGAACCTACGAGCAGTACTTC
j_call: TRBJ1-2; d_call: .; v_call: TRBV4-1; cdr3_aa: CASSQSGITYGYTF; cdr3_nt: TGCGCCAGCAGCCAATCCGGGATTACCTATGGCTACACCTTC
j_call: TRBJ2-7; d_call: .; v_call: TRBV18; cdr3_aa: CASSPRENYEQYF; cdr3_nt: TGTGCCAGCTCACCCCGGGAGAACTACGAGCAGTACTTC